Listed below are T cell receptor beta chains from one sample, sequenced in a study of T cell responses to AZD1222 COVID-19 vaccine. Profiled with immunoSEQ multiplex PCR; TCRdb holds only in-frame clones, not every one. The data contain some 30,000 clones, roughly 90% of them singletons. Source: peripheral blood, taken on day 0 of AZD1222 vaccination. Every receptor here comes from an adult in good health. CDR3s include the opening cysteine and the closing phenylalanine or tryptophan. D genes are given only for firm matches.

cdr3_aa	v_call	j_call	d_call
CASSLISGGAGDTQYF	TRBV7-3	TRBJ2-3	TRBD2
CAIRDRSTIYF	TRBV10-3	TRBJ1-3	.
CASSVGYQGNQPQHF	TRBV9	TRBJ1-5	.
CASSLSGSYNEQFF	TRBV27	TRBJ2-1	.
CASSPPTILYEQYF	TRBV18	TRBJ2-7	.
CASSLDGRGAYEQYF	TRBV5-6	TRBJ2-7	TRBD2
CASSWGDSYEQYF	TRBV7-9	TRBJ2-7	.
CASSFTDQPQHF	TRBV12-1	TRBJ1-5	.
CASSGLAGAPETQYF	TRBV5-1	TRBJ2-5	TRBD2
CASSPGGGNQPQHF	TRBV7-9	TRBJ1-5	TRBD1
CASSLSGINTGELFF	TRBV11-2	TRBJ2-2	TRBD2
CASSQPSQGPQHF	TRBV4-1	TRBJ1-5	.
CASSPGAGNGANVLTF	TRBV3-1/TRBV3-2	TRBJ2-6	.
CASSLKDTAYGYTF	TRBV5-4	TRBJ1-2	.
CASRAEGVDSPLHF	TRBV28	TRBJ1-6	.
CASSLGLGQTDTQYF	TRBV7-3	TRBJ2-3	.
CASSGKQRGARLNEQFF	TRBV9	TRBJ2-1	TRBD2
CASSFLGPQNTEAFF	TRBV7-2	TRBJ1-1	.
CASSPSRQGTEKLFF	TRBV19	TRBJ1-4	TRBD1
CASSLGREGEKLFF	TRBV5-1	TRBJ1-4	.
CAWSRTEKLFF	TRBV30	TRBJ1-4	.
CAGKGTGNEKLFF	TRBV30	TRBJ1-4	TRBD1
CASSRAGAGYNEQFF	TRBV4-1	TRBJ2-1	TRBD2
CASSVSGGLSTDTQYF	TRBV9	TRBJ2-3	TRBD2
CASSLALGSEAFF	TRBV5-1	TRBJ1-1	.
CASSLEGNTGELFF	TRBV7-2	TRBJ2-2	.
CASSLLRANEQFF	TRBV12-3/TRBV12-4	TRBJ2-1	.
CASSPPGGSNEQFF	TRBV9	TRBJ2-1	.
CASSPESGGAYGYTF	TRBV5-1	TRBJ1-2	TRBD1
CASSYLGNEQYF	TRBV6-5	TRBJ2-7	.
CASSPLPPGVMLAGDLSSYNEQFF	TRBV7-8	TRBJ2-1	TRBD2
CASSRGADTGELFF	TRBV10-1	TRBJ2-2	.
CASGDRVPYEQYF	TRBV2	TRBJ2-7	TRBD1
CASSYGDRDNEKLFF	TRBV6-5	TRBJ1-4	TRBD1
CATGGVADPTSYF	TRBV2	TRBJ2-7	.
CASSTNLGVGVELFF	TRBV28	TRBJ1-4	.
CASSWTGQTEAFF	TRBV6-5	TRBJ1-1	TRBD1
CASSLRDSSYEQYF	TRBV7-8	TRBJ2-7	.
CASSLAKVFSYLVQETQYF	TRBV7-9	TRBJ2-5	.
CASSPQGQLNTEAFF	TRBV7-3	TRBJ1-1	TRBD1
CAWSVGFSNYGYTF	TRBV30	TRBJ1-2	.
CASSLRGAGANVLTF	TRBV5-4	TRBJ2-6	.
CASSYSSRNQPQHF	TRBV6-5	TRBJ1-5	.
CASSSRTGGINQPQHF	TRBV6-5	TRBJ1-5	TRBD1
CAPHSNRFNEKLFF	TRBV6-4	TRBJ1-4	.
CASSLEMGLAGGNTGELFF	TRBV5-1	TRBJ2-2	TRBD2
CASSPELYWGGGIQYF	TRBV3-1/TRBV3-2	TRBJ2-4	TRBD2
CASSPPGTSRVEQFF	TRBV18	TRBJ2-1	.
CSASIPLGASYNEQFF	TRBV20-1	TRBJ2-1	.
CASSLGGSSATGELFF	TRBV7-9	TRBJ2-2	TRBD2
CASRTGDPLAKNIQYF	TRBV5-1	TRBJ2-4	TRBD1
CASSRVANEQFF	TRBV5-6	TRBJ2-1	.
CASSQNYPGTVNEKLFF	TRBV4-1	TRBJ1-4	TRBD1
CASSQNRGANEKLFF	TRBV7-9	TRBJ1-4	TRBD1
CASSLGRDYPEAFF	TRBV7-9	TRBJ1-1	.